There are many counts of the clone carrying this T cell receptor (beta chain). Its specificity is not known. This sample was taken from a study of regulatory T cells in long-lasting Graves disease. The V end was cut by 5 bases, the J end by 7 bases, with 9 bases between. The CDR3 sequence is 12 residues long. Germline V lookup: CDR1 SGHAT, CDR2 FQNNGV. Study-wide results and limits: Public clonotype sharing was higher in persistent than newly diagnosed patients.

The time point was: newly diagnosed GD, antithyroid drugs for less than 3 months. TCR sequences were obtained from RNA taken from PBMCs. Arm-PCR of CDR3 regions with iRepertoire HTBI primers generated TCR beta libraries. TCRdb ran MiXCR on the multiplex PCR reads and lists one entry per CDR3 protein. The sample lists approximately 390,000 distinct CDR3 sequences; 15% to 20% were seen once. Another study also made use of these data, one on T cells in Graves' hyperthyroidism and ophthalmopathy.

The rearrangement uses TRBV11-2 and TRBJ1-5, with a tentative D call TRBD1 (5 bases). This receptor was obtained from a woman aged 18 to 35 with Graves disease. Material: peripheral blood mononuclear cells (PBMCs), obtained at new diagnosis, from a patient treated with antithyroid drugs. CDR3 in amino acids: CASSTGGQPQHF. The CDR3 DNA is TGTGCCAGCAGCACTGGGGGGCAGCCCCAGCATTTT. The variable domain in full, completed from reference TRBV11-2 and TRBJ1-5, reads EAGVAQSPRYKIIEKRQSVAFWCNPISGHATLYWYQQILGQGPKLLIQFQNNGVVDDSQLPKDRFSAERLKGVDSTLKIQPAKLEDSAVYLCASSTGGQPQHFGDGTRLSIL.